The T cell receptor beta chain described here comes from a study of T-cell reconstitution after alpha-beta-depleted transplantation in children. This CDR3 contains 16 residues. Germline CDR1 and CDR2: DFQATT and SNEGSKA (reference sequence). V gave up 0 bases and J gave up 2 bases; unmatched junction bases: 8. As for this clonotype: Its antigen is undetermined.

TCRbeta library construction was performed incorporating unique molecular identifiers. Using its own MiXCR run on the PCR reads, TCRdb lists one record per CDR3 protein. The sample lists fewer than 500,000 distinct CDR3 sequences; roughly 44% were seen once. Study outcomes and limitations: Alpha-beta T cells about two months after transplant reportedly derived from several hundred expanded graft clones. Some patients' high day-60 TCRbeta diversity was attributed to recipient cells surviving conditioning. One year post-transplant, T-cell counts and diversity were largely derived from T cells produced anew.

The sequenced sample was PBMCs, obtained before TCRalphabeta/CD19-depleted stem cell transplant. This clonotype was obtained from a girl between 2 and 10 years old with aplastic anemia, due to receive a stem cell transplant. The chain uses TRBV20-1 and TRBJ2-7, with 9 bases identical to TRBD2. The CDR3 is CSARDLLAGATYEQYF. For the CDR3, the DNA is TGCAGTGCTAGAGATTTATTAGCGGGGGCTACCTACGAGCAGTACTTC.